This passage covers 30 T cell receptor beta chains from one sample sequenced in a study of blood T cell repertoires in COVID-19. Generated by immunoSEQ multiplex PCR, the TCRdb table keeps only in-frame clones and is missing some. The sample yields tens of thousands of clones, over 65% seen once. The specimen sequenced was peripheral blood. The source is an older woman with acute or convalescent COVID-19.

This clone was counted many times. The rearrangement joins TRBV23-1 to TRBJ1-6; no reliable D call. TRBV23-1 is marked as an open reading frame, function uncertain. V dropped 4 bases and J dropped 4 bases, with 11 bases sitting between them. This CDR3 is built from 15 residues. The CDR3 reads CASSRKQKYNSPLHF. The CDR3 bases are TGCGCCAGCAGTCGAAAACAGAAATATAATTCACCCCTCCACTTT.

The chain links TRBV27 to TRBJ2-7, with 11 bases aligning to TRBD1. V was clipped by 5 bases and J by 5 bases; unmatched bases: 8. Germline CDR1 is MNHEY and CDR2 is SMNVEV (reference sequence). The CDR3 totals 15 residues. For the CDR3, the DNA is TGTGCCAGCAGTGGCGGGGGACAGGGGGAGCACGAGCAGTACTTC. As protein: CASSGGGQGEHEQYF.

Remarks on this clone: The same CDR3 also results from other DNA sequences found in this sample. The rearrangement links TRBV7-9 to TRBJ2-2, with D possibly being TRBD1 (6 bases). The CDR3 runs to 17 residues. Germline V gene data show CDR1 as SEHNR and CDR2 as FQNEAQ (reference sequence). The V end lost 6 bases, the J end lost 3 bases, and 20 bases lay between the germline ends. The chain's CDR3 is CASSPTGPPGDTGELFF. Written as DNA, the CDR3 is TGTGCCAGCAGTCCAACGGGACCCCCAGGGGACACCGGGGAGCTGTTTTTT.

This clone was detected ten times or more. The sample contains more than one DNA sequence encoding this CDR3. The J gene is TRBJ2-7, the V gene TRBV24-1, with 11 nucleotides matching TRBD2. The CDR3 contains 14 residues. V gave up 4 bases and J gave up 4 bases; unmatched junction bases: 2. The V gene's germline CDR1 is KGHDR and CDR2 SFDVKD. In DNA form, the CDR3 reads TGTGCCACCAGTGACGGGACTAGCGGATACGAGCAGTACTTC. Its translation is CATSDGTSGYEQYF.

V gene TRBV19 combines with J gene TRBJ2-2, with TRBD1 identical over 8 bases. J gave up 2 bases and V 5 bases, and 4 bases lay outside the gene matches. Germline V CDR1 and CDR2: LNHDA, SQIVND (reference sequence). The CDR3 extends over 15 amino acids. As DNA, the CDR3 is TGTGCCAGTAGTGCGGGACAGGTAAACACCGGGGAGCTGTTTTTT. This codes for CASSAGQVNTGELFF.

The V and J genes are TRBV21-1 and TRBJ2-1; no DNA check was done on the table's D call, TRBD1. TRBV21-1 is a documented pseudogene. The CDR3 contains 13 residues. The CDR3 DNA follows: TGTGCCAGAAATTACAGGGTCCACAATGAGCAGTTCTTC. This translates into CARNYRVHNEQFF.

This rearrangement joins TRBV5-6 to TRBJ1-2; 7 nucleotides match TRBD1. Germline CDR1 is SGHDT and CDR2 is YYEEEE. The CDR3 spans 13 residues. Losses at the gene ends were 1 base for V and 4 bases for J; bases not matched to a gene: 1. CDR3 sequence reads: CASSLPGGYGYTF. The CDR3 DNA follows: TGTGCCAGCAGCTTGCCAGGGGGCTATGGCTACACCTTC.

In DNA, the CDR3 is TGTGCCAGCAGCTTGATGACTGATAATTCACCCCTCCACTTT. Translating gives CASSLMTDNSPLHF. V and J are TRBV7-9 and TRBJ1-6; D unclear. Germline V lookup: CDR1 SEHNR, CDR2 FQNEAQ (reference sequence). The CDR3 has 14 amino acids. Deletions cut 3 bases from V and 5 bases from J, with 8 bases between.

Here the CDR3 DNA reads TGCGCCAGCAGCTTGGCCCCCAGCGCTAGCTCCTACAATGAGCAGTTCTTC. Encoded protein: CASSLAPSASSYNEQFF. The rearrangement links TRBV5-1 to TRBJ2-1; D not certain. The CDR3 extends over 17 amino acids. V was cut by 0 bases and J by 0 bases, with 13 bases left in between. Germline V CDR1 and CDR2: SGHRS, YFSETQ. Variable domain in full (rest from reference TRBV5-1 and TRBJ2-1): KAGVTQTPRYLIKTRGQQVTLSCSPISGHRSVSWYQQTPGQGLQFLFEYFSETQRNKGNFPGRFSGRQFSNSRSEMNVSTLELGDSALYLCASSLAPSASSYNEQFFGPGTRLTVL.

The chain couples TRBV30 to TRBJ1-6, with a weak D call TRBD1 (5 bases). The CDR3 is 15 residues long. The V end was cut by 3 bases, the J end by 6 bases, with 15 bases between. The germline V gene has CDR1 GTSNPN and CDR2 SVGIG (reference sequence). The CDR3 nucleotides read TGTGCCTGGAGGGAAGGGACTTTCGGTAATTCACCCCTCCACTTT. Its translation is CAWREGTFGNSPLHF.

This clone was picked up a small number of times. The chain joins TRBV27 to TRBJ2-4; the match to TRBD2 covers 16 bases. V shed 4 bases and J 8 bases; nucleotides not matched to a gene: 14. This CDR3 has 19 amino acids. Looked up from germline, CDR1 is MNHEY and CDR2 is SMNVEV (reference sequence). The CDR3 DNA reads as TGTGCCAGCAGTTCTTGGGGACTAGCGGGAGGGAAGGCCGGGGACATTCAGTACTTC. This gives the protein CASSSWGLAGGKAGDIQYF.

This clone appeared a single time. The CDR3 region has the DNA TGCGCCAGCAGCCCGGGACTAGCGGACACCGGGGAGCTGTTTTTT. Protein: CASSPGLADTGELFF. The rearrangement joins TRBV5-1 to TRBJ2-2, with TRBD2 matching 11 bases. Germline lookup yields CDR1 SGHRS and CDR2 YFSETQ. The CDR3 length is 15 residues. Trimming cost V 4 bases and J 3 bases; bases outside gene matches: 2.

This chain uses TRBV19 with TRBJ1-1; weak D call: TRBD1 (6 bases). V was pared by 4 bases and J by 0 bases, with 12 bases between. The length of the CDR3 is 15 residues. Germline loops: CDR1 LNHDA, CDR2 SQIVND (reference sequence). CDR3 amino acids: CASSRDGGLNTEAFF. For the CDR3, the DNA is TGTGCCAGTAGTAGGGACGGGGGGCTGAACACTGAAGCTTTCTTT.

The chain is built from TRBV18 and TRBJ2-1; 14 bases fit TRBD2. CDR1 is KGHSH, CDR2 LQKENI, per germline. Trimming at V came to 2 bases and at J to 15 bases, leaving 18 bases not matched to a gene. This CDR3 spans 18 amino acids. The CDR3 is CASSPVRGLAGVQGDLFF. The DNA for the CDR3 is TGTGCCAGCTCACCAGTGAGGGGACTAGCGGGAGTACAAGGGGATTTGTTCTTC.

The V gene is TRBV3-1 (or the pseudogene TRBV3-2), the J gene TRBJ1-1; weak D call: TRBD1 (5 bases). CDR3 length equals 14 residues. The V end lost 2 bases, the J end lost 2 bases, and 9 bases lay between the germline ends. Per the germline V gene, CDR1 is LGHDT and CDR2 is YNNKEL (reference sequence). The CDR3, as DNA: TGTGCCAGCAGCCAATACCAGGGTAACACTGAAGCTTTCTTT. This encodes CASSQYQGNTEAFF.

This clone was seen a handful of times. The gene calls are TRBV6-1 and TRBJ1-6; unclear D gene. Per the germline V gene, CDR1 is MNHNS and CDR2 is SASEGT. Trimming left V 3 bases short and J 10 bases short, with 13 bases between. The CDR3 has 14 residues. The CDR3 sequence: CASSESMSGSPLHF. The CDR3 DNA sequence: TGTGCCAGCAGTGAGTCAATGAGCGGATCACCCCTCCACTTT.

The J gene is TRBJ1-2, the V gene TRBV3-1 (or the pseudogene TRBV3-2); 7 bases align to TRBD1. The CDR3 runs to 15 residues. V lost 7 bases and J lost 4; bases outside the gene matches: 12. Germline V gene lookup returns CDR1 LGHDT and CDR2 YNNKEL (reference sequence). The CDR3 is CASTLASGGSYGYTF. The CDR3, as DNA: TGTGCCAGCACGCTTGCTTCAGGGGGGTCCTATGGCTACACCTTC.

This clone occurred once. The chain uses TRBV15 and TRBJ1-1; no firm D call. V was shortened by 5 bases and J by 7 bases, with 17 bases between the two germline ends. The CDR3 loop spans 14 amino acids. The germline V gene encodes CDR1 LNHNV and CDR2 YYDKDF (reference sequence). CDR3 region: CATSEETRFGEAFF. The CDR3 DNA is TGTGCCACCAGCGAAGAGACGAGGTTCGGTGAAGCTTTCTTT.

The chain has TRBV5-1 and TRBJ2-2; 12 positions match TRBD2. CDR3 length equals 15 residues. Germline CDR1 is SGHRS and CDR2 is YFSETQ. V was clipped by 5 bases and J by 6 bases; unmatched bases: 5. CDR3 sequence reads: CASSTRLAGAGELFF. CDR3 sequence (DNA): TGCGCCAGCAGTACTAGACTAGCGGGAGCCGGGGAGCTGTTTTTT.

V gene TRBV5-4 combines with J gene TRBJ2-1, with no clear D. The CDR3 covers 14 residues. CDR1 is SGHNT and CDR2 is YYREEE in the germline V gene (reference sequence). Trimming cost V 0 bases and J 4 bases, with 8 bases left between them. The CDR3 reads CASSLDPTYNEQFF. The CDR3 nucleotides are TGTGCCAGCAGCTTGGATCCTACTTACAATGAGCAGTTCTTC. The full variable domain, in which reference TRBV5-4 and TRBJ2-1 provide the parts outside the CDR3, is ETGVTQSPTHLIKTRGQQVTLRCSSQSGHNTVSWYQQALGQGPQFIFQYYREEENGRGNFPPRFSGLQFPNYSSELNVNALELDDSALYLCASSLDPTYNEQFFGPGTRLTVL.

The V and J genes are TRBV7-6 and TRBJ1-5; 7 bases fit TRBD1. V lost 5 bases and J lost 4; bases outside the gene matches: 8. The germline V gene has CDR1 SGHVS and CDR2 FNYEAQ. CDR3 length equals 15 residues. CDR3 sequence reads: CASSPGGSTNQPQHF. Here the CDR3 DNA reads TGTGCCAGCAGCCCAGGGGGGAGTACTAATCAGCCCCAGCATTTT.

The chain carries TRBV27 and TRBJ2-1; 13 nucleotides align to TRBD2. The germline CDR1 and CDR2 sequences are MNHEY and SMNVEV (reference sequence). This CDR3 spans 18 amino acids. With V trimmed by 6 bases and J by 2 bases, 10 bases remained unmatched. Here the CDR3 reads CASSPTTGLAGTYNEQFF. CDR3 DNA: TGTGCCAGCAGCCCTACCACGGGACTAGCGGGAACCTACAATGAGCAGTTCTTC.

The V call is TRBV13, the J call TRBJ1-2; 7 bases match TRBD1. Germline V CDR1 and CDR2: PRHDT, FYEKMQ (reference sequence). The ends lost 5 bases at V and 6 bases at J; junction bases unmatched: 6. There are 13 residues in the CDR3. CDR3 sequence reads: CASSPDRANGYTF. DNA for the CDR3: TGTGCCAGCAGCCCCGACAGGGCGAATGGCTACACCTTC.

V gene TRBV4-2 combines with J gene TRBJ1-5; D is uncertain. V was trimmed by 1 base and J by 11 bases, leaving 12 bases between them. CDR3 length: 13 amino acids. In germline, CDR1 is LGHNA, CDR2 YNFKEQ. For the CDR3, the DNA is TGTGCCAGCAGCCAAGGCGGTGATCGGGCCCAGCATTTT. As protein: CASSQGGDRAQHF.

This clone has more than one count but fewer than ten. The rearrangement uses TRBV11-2 and TRBJ1-6; the D is unclear. CDR1 is SGHAT and CDR2 is FQNNGV in the germline V gene. V was clipped by 5 bases and J by 8 bases, with 7 bases between them. This CDR3 region has 12 residues. CDR3 region: CASSLTHSPLHF. The CDR3 nucleotides are TGTGCCAGCAGCCTTACACATTCACCCCTCCACTTT.

V is TRBV3-1 (or the pseudogene TRBV3-2) and J is TRBJ1-4; the match to TRBD1 covers 11 bases. The junction had 4 bases not matched to a gene; V was cut back by 4 bases and J by 6 bases. In germline, CDR1 is LGHDT, CDR2 YNNKEL (reference sequence). The CDR3 is made up of 15 amino acids. This CDR3 is CASSRWTGGDEKLFF. The CDR3 region has the DNA TGTGCCAGCAGCCGGTGGACAGGGGGCGATGAAAAACTGTTTTTT.

The rearrangement uses TRBV29-1 and TRBJ1-2, with D tentatively TRBD1 (6 bases). CDR3 length: 13 residues. Trimming took off 6 bases at V and 4 bases at J, with 15 bases between the two ends. CDR1 is SQVTM, CDR2 ANQGSEA, per germline. CDR3 bases: TGCAGCGTCCGGGGGGCAGGGCCCTATGGCTACACCTTC. It translates to CSVRGAGPYGYTF.

The chain couples TRBV11-2 to TRBJ1-2; TRBD1 aligns across 8 bases. The CDR3 length is 15 residues. The V segment lost 5 bases and the J segment 2 bases; nucleotides outside the gene matches: 7. Germline V CDR1 and CDR2: SGHAT, FQNNGV. The CDR3 DNA follows: TGTGCCAGCAGCGGATACAGGGGGTCAAACTATGGCTACACCTTC. Protein: CASSGYRGSNYGYTF.

The chain uses TRBV12-3 or TRBV12-4 and TRBJ2-7; a possible D gene is TRBD1 (5 bases). With 3 bases removed from V and 5 bases from J, the gap between germline ends came to 11 bases. The CDR3 has 13 residues. This CDR3 is CASSFWGQDEQYF. CDR3 nucleotide sequence: TGTGCCAGCAGTTTTTGGGGCCAGGACGAGCAGTACTTC.

This clone was counted a single time. The rearrangement uses TRBV7-9 and TRBJ2-1, with 7 bases lining up with TRBD1. The V gene end was trimmed by 6 bases and the J gene end by 4 bases; junction bases not matched to a gene: 6. The CDR3 contains 14 residues. From germline, CDR1 is SEHNR and CDR2 FQNEAQ (reference sequence). The CDR3 nucleotides read TGTGCCAGCAGAAAACAGGGGATGTACAATGAGCAGTTCTTC. As protein: CASRKQGMYNEQFF.